The 8 T cell receptor beta chains below were found in one sample sequenced in a study of blood T cell repertoires in COVID-19. This table comes from immunoSEQ multiplex PCR, and its TCRdb copy is limited to in-frame clones, with some not included. The table lists 300,000 to 350,000 clones, under 90% of them singletons. The specimen was PBMCs or T cells enriched from blood (not recorded which). All receptors come from a woman in her 30s who had recovered from COVID-19.

The chain couples TRBV10-3 to TRBJ2-7; 11 nucleotides line up with TRBD2. Germline V gives CDR1 ENHRY, CDR2 SYGVKD. This CDR3 comprises 14 residues. V shed 5 bases, J shed 4 bases, and the junction held 4 bases outside the gene matches. The CDR3 sequence is CAISKTSGGYEQYF. CDR3 DNA: TGTGCCATCAGTAAAACTAGCGGGGGTTACGAGCAGTACTTC.

Only a few counts were recorded for this clone. J is TRBJ1-4 and V is TRBV21-1; the tabulated D call, TRBD1, remains unverified against the DNA. TRBV21-1 is assigned pseudogene status. There are 14 residues in the CDR3. The chain's CDR3 is CASSKPQGNEKLFF. In DNA, the CDR3 is TGTGCCAGCAGCAAACCCCAGGGTAATGAAAAACTGTTTTTT.

The chain carries TRBV18 and TRBJ1-3; TRBD1 is a possible D gene (5 bases). V was cut by 0 bases and J by 2 bases, with 5 bases left in between. This CDR3 has 14 residues. Germline assignment: CDR1 KGHSH and CDR2 LQKENI. CDR3 loop: CASSPPGAGNTIYF. In DNA form, the CDR3 reads TGTGCCAGCTCACCACCAGGGGCTGGAAACACCATATATTTT. The full variable domain, with the rest looked up from reference TRBV18 and TRBJ1-3, is NAGVMQNPRHLVRRRGQEARLRCSPMKGHSHVYWYRQLPEEGLKFMVYLQKENIIDESGMPKERFSAEFPKEGPSILRIQQVVRGDSAAYFCASSPPGAGNTIYFGEGSWLTVV.

This clone has just one count. V usage is TRBV4-1 and J usage is TRBJ1-1, with D uncertain. V gave up 5 bases and J gave up 6 bases, with 25 bases separating them. The CDR3 has 17 residues. The germline V gene has CDR1 MGHRA and CDR2 YSYEKL. In DNA form, the CDR3 reads TGCGCCAGCAGCATAAGACCGCCGACAATATATGCCCCTGAAGCTTTCTTT. It specifies CASSIRPPTIYAPEAFF.

The rearrangement joins TRBV28 to TRBJ2-7, with 10 bases identical to TRBD1. This CDR3 spans 14 amino acids. V gave up 6 bases and J gave up 7 bases; unmatched junction bases: 9. Germline CDR1 reads MDHEN; CDR2 reads SYDVKM. The DNA for the CDR3 is TGTGCCAGCAGCTTGACAGGGGGCGGGAGGGAGCAGTACTTC. Its protein product is CASSLTGGGREQYF.

The J gene is TRBJ1-2, the V gene TRBV7-6; D gene uncertain. The germline CDR1 and CDR2 sequences are SGHVS and FNYEAQ. V lost 4 bases to trimming and J lost 8 bases, with 20 bases between them. CDR3 length equals 15 residues. As DNA, the CDR3 is TGTGCCAGCAGCTCGCCGGGCAGAACTGGCGGGGGCTACACCTTC. Residues: CASSSPGRTGGGYTF.

CDR3 region: CASSHRGQETQYF. CDR3 bases: TGCGCCAGCAGCCACAGGGGGCAAGAGACCCAGTACTTC. The genes are TRBV4-1 and TRBJ2-5; 7 nucleotides agree with TRBD1. Germline V gene data show CDR1 as MGHRA and CDR2 as YSYEKL. Trimming took 3 bases from V and 2 from J; bases not matched to a gene: 0. The CDR3 is 13 residues long.

The chain couples TRBV10-1 to TRBJ2-7; D gene unclear. This CDR3 region has 13 residues. The germline V gene has CDR1 WNHNN and CDR2 SYGVQD (reference sequence). V lost 0 bases to trimming and J lost 7 bases, with 10 bases between them. The CDR3 is CASSESWPPEQYF. The CDR3 DNA reads as TGCGCCAGCAGTGAGTCTTGGCCCCCAGAGCAGTACTTC.